Presented here are 3 T cell receptor beta chains from one specimen sequenced in a study of T cells in Graves' hyperthyroidism and ophthalmopathy. TCR beta CDR3 sequences were amplified from RNA transcripts. The HTBI primer set was used in a first-round RT-PCR of the TCR CDR3. Using its own MiXCR run on the multiplex PCR reads, TCRdb lists one record per CDR3 protein. Counted here are hundreds of thousands of distinct CDR3 sequences, over 11% occurring once; the ten biggest clones make up 25% to 30%. Source material: blood. The receptors stem from a man aged 50 to 60 with Graves' ophthalmopathy.

In its sample, this clonotype was seen many times. The rearrangement links TRBV24-1 to TRBJ2-3; the D gene is possibly TRBD2 (6 bases). The CDR3 consists of 13 residues. The germline V and J ends were trimmed by 9 bases and 0 bases, with 9 bases remaining between them. In germline, CDR1 is KGHDR, CDR2 SFDVKD. CDR3 in amino acids: CATQGLSTDTQYF. The CDR3 DNA is TGTGCCACCCAGGGACTTAGCACAGATACGCAGTATTTT.

J is TRBJ2-2 and V is TRBV19, with 7 bases fitting TRBD1. V gave up 10 bases and J gave up 3 bases; unmatched junction bases: 8. Germline V gives CDR1 LNHDA, CDR2 SQIVND (reference sequence). This CDR3 has 14 residues. CDR3 DNA: TGTGCCACCCGACAGGGTGCGGACACCGGGGAGCTGTTTTTT. Its translation: CATRQGADTGELFF.

This clonotype was recorded many times. The chain combines TRBV20-1 with TRBJ1-1, with 7 nucleotides matching TRBD1. From germline, CDR1 is DFQATT and CDR2 SNEGSKA (reference sequence). This CDR3 region has 13 residues. After removal of 3 bases from V and 7 bases from J, the junction contained 8 bases not matched to a gene. The CDR3 DNA sequence: TGCAGTGCTAGTAAGGGGGCGATCGGTGAAGCTTTCTTT. Translating gives CSASKGAIGEAFF.